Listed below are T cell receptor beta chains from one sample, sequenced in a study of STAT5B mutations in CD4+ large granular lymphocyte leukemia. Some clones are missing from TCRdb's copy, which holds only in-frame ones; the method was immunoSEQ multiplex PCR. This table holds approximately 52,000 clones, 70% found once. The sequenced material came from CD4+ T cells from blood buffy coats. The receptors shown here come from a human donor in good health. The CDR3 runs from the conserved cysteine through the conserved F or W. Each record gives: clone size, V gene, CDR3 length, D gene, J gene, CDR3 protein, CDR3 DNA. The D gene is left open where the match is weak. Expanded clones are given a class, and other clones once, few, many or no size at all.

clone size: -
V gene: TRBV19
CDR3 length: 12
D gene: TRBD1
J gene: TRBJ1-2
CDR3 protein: CASSRQGNGYTF
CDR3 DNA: TGTGCCAGTAGTAGACAGGGCAATGGCTACACCTTC

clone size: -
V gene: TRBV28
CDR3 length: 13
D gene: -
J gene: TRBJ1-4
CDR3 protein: CASSSGLSEKLFF
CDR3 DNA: TGTGCCAGCAGTTCGGGGCTGAGTGAAAAACTGTTTTTT

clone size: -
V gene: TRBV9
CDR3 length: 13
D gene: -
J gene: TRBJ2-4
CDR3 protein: CASSVQGENIQYF
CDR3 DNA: TGTGCCAGCAGCGTACAAGGGGAGAACATTCAGTACTTC

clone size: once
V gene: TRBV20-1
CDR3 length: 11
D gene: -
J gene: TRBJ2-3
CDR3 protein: CSADSGDTQYF
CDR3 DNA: TGCAGTGCTGACAGTGGAGATACGCAGTATTTT

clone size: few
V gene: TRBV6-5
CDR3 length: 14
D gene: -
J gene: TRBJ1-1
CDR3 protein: CASSYAAPNTEAFF
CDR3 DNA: TGTGCCAGCAGTTATGCGGCCCCGAACACTGAAGCTTTCTTT

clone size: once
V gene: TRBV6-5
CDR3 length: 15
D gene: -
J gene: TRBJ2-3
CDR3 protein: CASSWGRGSTDTQYF
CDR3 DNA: TGTGCCAGCAGCTGGGGTCGGGGTAGCACAGATACGCAGTATTTT

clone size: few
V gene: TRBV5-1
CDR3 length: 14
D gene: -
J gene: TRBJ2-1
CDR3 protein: CASSLEASWDEQFF
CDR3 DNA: TGCGCCAGCAGCTTGGAGGCCAGCTGGGATGAGCAGTTCTTC

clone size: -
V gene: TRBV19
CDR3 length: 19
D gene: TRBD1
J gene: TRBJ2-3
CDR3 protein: CASSKTGVYTRGPTDTQYF
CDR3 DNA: TGTGCCAGTAGTAAGACAGGGGTGTATACTCGGGGTCCCACAGATACGCAGTATTTT

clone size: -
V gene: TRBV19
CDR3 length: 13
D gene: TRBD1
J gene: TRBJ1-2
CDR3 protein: CASSRGQGDGYTF
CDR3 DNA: TGTGCCAGTAGTAGGGGACAGGGAGATGGCTACACCTTC

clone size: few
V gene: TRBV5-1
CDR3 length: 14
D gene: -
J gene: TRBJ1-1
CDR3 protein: CASSYQATNTEAFF
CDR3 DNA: TGCGCCAGCAGTTATCAGGCGACGAACACTGAAGCTTTCTTT

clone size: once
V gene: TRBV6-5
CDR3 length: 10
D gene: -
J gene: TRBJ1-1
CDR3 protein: CASSLTEAFF
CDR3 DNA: TGTGCCAGCAGCCTCACTGAAGCTTTCTTT

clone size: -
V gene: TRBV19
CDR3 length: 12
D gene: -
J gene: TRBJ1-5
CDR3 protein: CASSGLDQPQHF
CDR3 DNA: TGTGCCAGTAGCGGGTTAGATCAGCCCCAGCATTTT

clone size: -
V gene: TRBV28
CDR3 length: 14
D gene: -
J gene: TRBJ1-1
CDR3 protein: CASSLPQMNTEAFF
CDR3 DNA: TGTGCCAGCAGTTTACCACAGATGAACACTGAAGCTTTCTTT

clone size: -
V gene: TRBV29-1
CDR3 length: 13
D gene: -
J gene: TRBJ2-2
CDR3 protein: CSVAGANTGELFF
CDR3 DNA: TGCAGCGTTGCGGGGGCGAACACCGGGGAGCTGTTTTTT

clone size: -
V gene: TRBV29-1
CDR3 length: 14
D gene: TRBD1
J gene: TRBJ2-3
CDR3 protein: CSVDGTGGTDTQYF
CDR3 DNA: TGCAGCGTTGACGGGACAGGGGGAACAGATACGCAGTATTTT

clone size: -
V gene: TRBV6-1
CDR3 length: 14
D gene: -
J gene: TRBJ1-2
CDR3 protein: CASSESGTFYGYTF
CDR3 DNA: TGTGCCAGCAGTGAGTCAGGGACTTTCTATGGCTACACCTTC

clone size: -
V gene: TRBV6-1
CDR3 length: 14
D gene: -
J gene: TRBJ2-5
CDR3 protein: CASTRDQTQETQYF
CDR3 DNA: TGTGCCAGCACCCGGGACCAAACCCAAGAGACCCAGTACTTC

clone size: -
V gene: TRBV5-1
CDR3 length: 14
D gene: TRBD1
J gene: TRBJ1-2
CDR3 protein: CASSSGQDNRGYTF
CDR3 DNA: TGCGCCAGCAGCTCGGGACAGGACAATCGTGGCTACACCTTC

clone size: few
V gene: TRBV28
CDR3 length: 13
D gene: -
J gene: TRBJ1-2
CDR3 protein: CASRPPPGLGYTF
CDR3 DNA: TGTGCCAGCAGACCTCCGCCAGGGCTTGGCTACACCTTC

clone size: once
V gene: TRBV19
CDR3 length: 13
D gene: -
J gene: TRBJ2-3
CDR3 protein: CASTPRDTDTQYF
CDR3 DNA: TGTGCCAGTACCCCTCGAGACACAGATACGCAGTATTTT

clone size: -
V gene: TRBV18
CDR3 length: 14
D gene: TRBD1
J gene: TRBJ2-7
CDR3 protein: CASSPGQGAPEQYF
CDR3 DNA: TGTGCCAGCTCACCGGGACAGGGGGCACCCGAGCAGTACTTC

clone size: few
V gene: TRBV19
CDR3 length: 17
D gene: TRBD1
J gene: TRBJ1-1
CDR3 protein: CASSIVPGQGGGTEAFF
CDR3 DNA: TGTGCCAGTAGTATAGTCCCGGGACAGGGCGGGGGCACTGAAGCTTTCTTT

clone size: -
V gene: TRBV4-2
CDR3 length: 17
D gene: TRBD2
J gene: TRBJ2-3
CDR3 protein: CASSQSSRGGATDTQYF
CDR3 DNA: TGTGCCAGCAGCCAATCTAGCCGGGGGGGGGCCACAGATACGCAGTATTTT

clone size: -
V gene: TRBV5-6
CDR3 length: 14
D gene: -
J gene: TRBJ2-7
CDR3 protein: CASSLGWGSDEQYF
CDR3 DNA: TGTGCCAGCAGCTTAGGGTGGGGTTCGGACGAGCAGTACTTC

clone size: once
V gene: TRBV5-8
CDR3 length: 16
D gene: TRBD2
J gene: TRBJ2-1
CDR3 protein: CASSLAVLAGINEQFF
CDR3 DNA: TGTGCCAGCAGCTTGGCCGTACTAGCGGGGATCAATGAGCAGTTCTTC

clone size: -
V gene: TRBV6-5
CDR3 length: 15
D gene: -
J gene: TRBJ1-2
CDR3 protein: CASSYSGLTTRGYTF
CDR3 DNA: TGTGCCAGCAGTTACTCGGGACTTACTACCCGTGGCTACACCTTC